The T cell receptor (beta chain) under discussion was sequenced for a study of cytotoxic CD8 clonotypes in ibrutinib-treated CLL. Assay used: immunoSEQ multiplex PCR; TCRdb lists only in-frame clones, some missing. The table shows over 130,000 clones, with more than 75% occurring only once. The CDR3 consists of 13 residues. Trimming shortened V by 7 bases and J by 3 bases, and 13 bases separated the two germline ends. Germline CDR1 reads SNHLY; CDR2 reads FYNNEI. The specimen was PBMCs, collected after 36 months of ibrutinib treatment. This sequence was found in a human donor with chronic lymphocytic leukemia. The chain carries TRBV2 and TRBJ2-7, with D possibly matching TRBD2 (5 bases). The CDR3 reads CASNRRPNYEQYF. CDR3 nucleotide sequence: TGTGCCAGCAACCGGAGGCCTAACTACGAGCAGTACTTC.